These 28 T cell receptor beta chains were all obtained from the same sample, sequenced in a study of regulatory T cells in long-lasting Graves disease. TCR beta libraries were built with iRepertoire HTBI primers and Arm-PCR of CDR3 regions. TCRdb reprocessed the multiplex PCR reads via MiXCR and lists one record per CDR3 protein. The sample holds around 430,000 distinct CDR3 sequences; under 25% are singletons and the top ten take under 15%. The time point here: persistent/refractory GD, antithyroid drugs over 5 years with positive TRAb. The TCR library was made from RNA that had been extracted from PBMCs in TRIzol. The sample was peripheral blood mononuclear cells (PBMCs), taken when the disease was refractory, from a patient treated with antithyroid drugs. All receptors derive from a female donor with Graves disease.

The rearrangement joins TRBV19 to TRBJ2-4, with 7 bases fitting TRBD2. With 6 bases clipped from V and 0 bases from J, the junction kept 8 bases outside the gene matches. The CDR3 loop spans 16 amino acids. In germline, CDR1 is LNHDA, CDR2 SQIVND (reference sequence). The CDR3 protein is CASSQGGLVAKNIQYF. The CDR3 nucleotides read TGTGCCAGTAGCCAGGGAGGGTTAGTAGCCAAAAACATTCAGTACTTC.

The chain couples TRBV20-1 to TRBJ1-5, with a possible D match to TRBD1 (5 bases). The length of the CDR3 is 15 residues. Trimming took 5 bases from V and 3 from J, leaving 17 bases between them. The germline CDR1 and CDR2 sequences are DFQATT and SNEGSKA (reference sequence). The CDR3 DNA sequence: TGCAGTGCTCCACGGGGTGGGGGGATCAATCAGCCCCAGCATTTT. It yields the protein CSAPRGGGINQPQHF.

The rearrangement joins TRBV29-1 to TRBJ1-1, with D unresolved. The V gene's germline CDR1 is SQVTM and CDR2 ANQGSEA. V was trimmed by 1 base and J by 3 bases, leaving 12 bases between them. The CDR3 runs to 14 residues. The CDR3 loop is CSVEVPKQDTEAFF. In nucleotides, the CDR3 is TGCAGCGTTGAAGTACCGAAGCAGGACACTGAAGCTTTCTTT.

This clonotype has ten or more counts. The rearrangement links TRBV20-1 to TRBJ1-6, with D possibly being TRBD1 (5 bases). V was clipped by 4 bases and J by 5 bases, with 12 bases between them. Germline V gene data show CDR1 as DFQATT and CDR2 as SNEGSKA (reference sequence). The CDR3 covers 14 residues. The DNA of the CDR3 is TGCAGTGCTAATCAGGGCGGAGATAATTCACCCCTCCACTTT. Translation gives CSANQGGDNSPLHF.

The chain uses TRBV6-1 and TRBJ2-2; 9 bases are a match to TRBD2. The germline V gene has CDR1 MNHNS and CDR2 SASEGT. There are 16 residues in the CDR3. Trimming removed 7 bases from V and 0 bases from J; junction bases left unmatched: 6. CDR3 DNA: TGTGCCAGCACCCCTAGCGGGAACGCGAACACCGGGGAGCTGTTTTTT. It encodes CASTPSGNANTGELFF.

Ten or more counts support this clonotype. This chain joins TRBV28 and TRBJ2-5, with TRBD2 matching over 9 bases. V gave up 6 bases and J gave up 5 bases; unmatched junction bases: 7. Germline CDR1 MDHEN, CDR2 SYDVKM. This CDR3 is built from 14 residues. The CDR3 DNA follows: TGTGCCAGCAGGGCGGGAGGGCCTGGTGAGACCCAGTACTTC. Translating gives CASRAGGPGETQYF.

This clonotype was seen more than once but under ten times. CDR3 sequence: CASSLAGEDYGYTF. CDR3 sequence (DNA): TGCGCCAGCAGCTTGGCAGGGGAGGACTATGGCTACACCTTC. The chain is built from TRBV5-1 and TRBJ1-2, with TRBD1 as a possible D gene (6 bases). Germline V gives CDR1 SGHRS, CDR2 YFSETQ. The V and J ends lost 0 bases and 3 bases respectively, with 9 bases between them. The length of the CDR3 is 14 residues. Using reference TRBV5-1 and TRBJ1-2 for the parts outside the CDR3, the full variable domain is KAGVTQTPRYLIKTRGQQVTLSCSPISGHRSVSWYQQTPGQGLQFLFEYFSETQRNKGNFPGRFSGRQFSNSRSEMNVSTLELGDSALYLCASSLAGEDYGYTFGSGTRLTVV.

This clonotype was counted ten times or more. The chain carries TRBV28 and TRBJ2-5; 10 bases align to TRBD2. The germline V gene has CDR1 MDHEN and CDR2 SYDVKM. Unmatched junction bases numbered 9, after V lost 3 bases and J lost 5 bases. This CDR3 spans 16 amino acids. CDR3 DNA sequence: TGTGCCAGCAGTTTCGCTAGCGGGAGTCCGGGGGAGACCCAGTACTTC. Its protein product is CASSFASGSPGETQYF.

This clonotype was recorded many times. V usage is TRBV7-2 and J usage is TRBJ2-5; tentatively, D is TRBD1 or TRBD2 (5 bases each). Germline CDR1 and CDR2: SGHTA and FQGNSA. The ends were cut back, 3 bases at V and 7 bases at J, with 12 bases in the middle. CDR3 length: 13 amino acids. The CDR3 coding sequence is TGTGCCAGCAGCTTGAACTGGGACGGGACCCAGTACTTC. It is translated as CASSLNWDGTQYF.

This clonotype came up a few times. The chain has TRBV30 and TRBJ2-7; D gene unclear. This CDR3 spans 12 amino acids. Trimming shortened V by 0 bases and J by 3 bases, and 6 bases separated the two germline ends. CDR1 is GTSNPN, CDR2 SVGIG, per germline (reference sequence). The CDR3 nucleotides are TGTGCCTGGAGTGTACGGGTCTACGAGCAGTACTTC. As protein: CAWSVRVYEQYF.

This clonotype has just a few counts. The chain recombines TRBV29-1 with TRBJ1-3; D is uncertain. The CDR3 loop spans 11 amino acids. The germline V gene encodes CDR1 SQVTM and CDR2 ANQGSEA. Trimming shortened V by 2 bases and J by 1 base, and 0 bases separated the two germline ends. The CDR3 DNA is TGCAGCGTTGAATCTGGAAACACCATATATTTT. It encodes CSVESGNTIYF.

The chain carries TRBV30 and TRBJ2-5, with TRBD2 matching over 8 bases. Losses at the gene ends were 0 bases for V and 4 bases for J; bases not matched to a gene: 4. This CDR3 contains 14 residues. Germline loops: CDR1 GTSNPN, CDR2 SVGIG (reference sequence). CDR3 residues: CAWSVGGGTETQYF. The CDR3 region has the DNA TGTGCCTGGAGTGTGGGCGGGGGGACAGAGACCCAGTACTTC.

At least ten counts were recorded for this clonotype. This sequence joins TRBV7-2 and TRBJ2-7; TRBD2 matches 7 bases. V shed 5 bases and J 2 bases; nucleotides not matched to a gene: 6. Germline CDR1 reads SGHTA; CDR2 reads FQGNSA. This CDR3 is 14 amino acids long. The CDR3 spells CASSPGGRAYEQYF. CDR3 sequence (DNA): TGTGCCAGCAGCCCAGGTGGGAGGGCCTACGAGCAGTACTTC.

In its sample, this clonotype was seen a few times. The V gene is TRBV20-1, the J gene TRBJ1-1; a possible D gene is TRBD1 (6 bases). The CDR3 is 14 residues long. CDR1 DFQATT and CDR2 SNEGSKA come from the germline V gene (reference sequence). V shed 2 bases and J shed 4 bases, with 14 bases lying between them. The CDR3 region has the DNA TGCAGTGCTAGACCGGGGGCAAAGAGCACTGAAGCTTTCTTT. As protein: CSARPGAKSTEAFF.

The J gene is TRBJ2-1, the V gene TRBV6-1; D may be TRBD1 (6 bases). The V gene's germline CDR1 is MNHNS and CDR2 SASEGT. The ends were cut back, 5 bases at V and 0 bases at J, with 11 bases in the middle. The CDR3 spans 15 residues. CDR3: CASSRDRSSYNEQFF. The CDR3 DNA sequence: TGTGCCAGCAGTCGAGACAGGAGCTCCTACAATGAGCAGTTCTTC.

This clonotype was observed many times. This sequence joins TRBV28 and TRBJ2-2; no clear D. In germline, CDR1 is MDHEN, CDR2 SYDVKM. V lost 3 bases and J 6 bases, leaving 11 bases between the germline ends. This CDR3 spans 14 amino acids. The CDR3 DNA is TGTGCCAGCAGTTTTTACGTCAGCGCCGGGGAGCTGTTTTTT. It encodes CASSFYVSAGELFF.

In this sample, this clonotype turned up a few times. The gene calls are TRBV30 and TRBJ1-1; D gene unclear. The CDR3 has 14 residues. The V and J ends lost 2 bases and 2 bases respectively, with 12 bases between them. Germline assignment: CDR1 GTSNPN and CDR2 SVGIG (reference sequence). The CDR3 region has the DNA TGTGCCTGGAGTCTGGACTCAAGCAACACTGAAGCTTTCTTT. It specifies CAWSLDSSNTEAFF.

This sequence joins TRBV20-1 and TRBJ1-2, with 7 bases lining up with TRBD1. Trimming removed 4 bases from V and 2 bases from J; junction bases left unmatched: 4. Per the germline V gene, CDR1 is DFQATT and CDR2 is SNEGSKA (reference sequence). The CDR3 is 13 amino acids. As DNA, the CDR3 is TGCAGTGCTATCGACAGGGTGAACTATGGCTACACCTTC. This sequence encodes CSAIDRVNYGYTF.

This chain joins TRBV7-9 and TRBJ1-5; 7 positions agree with TRBD1. Losses at the gene ends were 5 bases for V and 5 bases for J; bases not matched to a gene: 18. Germline loops: CDR1 SEHNR, CDR2 FQNEAQ (reference sequence). This CDR3 contains 18 residues. The CDR3 DNA follows: TGTGCCAGCAGCCCTAGGGTCCCGACAGGGTACGTAGATCAGCCCCAGCATTTT. Translated, it gives CASSPRVPTGYVDQPQHF.

This clonotype was seen a handful of times. The gene calls are TRBV5-5 and TRBJ2-7; D is uncertain. CDR1 is SGHKS, CDR2 YYEKEE, per germline (reference sequence). With 5 bases removed from V and 6 bases from J, the gap between germline ends came to 12 bases. The CDR3 runs to 12 residues. CDR3 residues: CASSHPSGEQYF. CDR3 DNA: TGTGCCAGCAGTCATCCCTCCGGCGAGCAGTACTTC.

This clonotype was seen repeatedly, ten times or more. The genes are TRBV12-3 or TRBV12-4 and TRBJ2-5; possibly TRBD2 for D (6 bases). The ends were cut back, 4 bases at V and 7 bases at J, with 16 bases in the middle. CDR3 length: 14 amino acids. The CDR3 sequence is CASSSPRGGLTQYF. The CDR3 DNA reads TGTGCCAGCAGTTCCCCTCGGGGAGGTTTGACCCAGTACTTC.

In its sample, this clonotype was seen many times. This chain joins TRBV12-3 or TRBV12-4 and TRBJ2-5; maybe TRBD2 (5 bases). This CDR3 contains 13 residues. V lost 3 bases and J 3 bases, leaving 8 bases between the germline ends. The CDR3 nucleotides are TGTGCCAGCAGTTTCAGCGGAGAAGAGACCCAGTACTTC. Encoded protein: CASSFSGEETQYF.

In regard to this clonotype: The junction differs from germline at one of its ends, possibly a read error. This chain links TRBV28 with TRBJ1-2, with D perhaps matching TRBD1 (6 bases). Germline lookup yields CDR1 MDHEN and CDR2 SYDVKM. The CDR3 extends over 17 amino acids. DNA of the CDR3: TGTGCCAGCAGCTTTTTGCGACAGGAGATATCTTTCTATGGCTACATCTTC. Its translation: CASSFLRQEISFYGYIF.

This clonotype was counted ten times or more. Written as DNA, the CDR3 is TGTGCCAGCAGCTTGAGCGGACTTGAGGGGGGCTACACCTTC. Its translation: CASSLSGLEGGYTF. The chain combines TRBV7-2 with TRBJ1-2, with D tentatively TRBD1 (5 bases). With 3 bases removed from V and 8 bases from J, the gap between germline ends came to 16 bases. Germline CDR1 SGHTA, CDR2 FQGNSA. This CDR3 is built from 14 residues.

The rearrangement links TRBV6-1 to TRBJ2-3, with 13 bases identical to TRBD2. V dropped 3 bases and J dropped 2; count of bases not matched to a gene: 8. CDR3 length equals 18 residues. CDR1 is MNHNS and CDR2 is SASEGT in the germline V gene. The CDR3 loop reads CASSDPGGLAGITDTQYF. CDR3 DNA sequence: TGTGCCAGCAGTGACCCCGGGGGACTAGCGGGAATCACAGATACGCAGTATTTT.

This clonotype was counted ten times or more. The chain couples TRBV2 to TRBJ1-4, with 8 bases that match TRBD1. There are 15 residues in the CDR3. Germline assignment: CDR1 SNHLY and CDR2 FYNNEI. J lost 2 bases, V lost 4 bases, and 3 bases had no gene match. DNA for the CDR3: TGTGCCAGCAGTGTACGACAGGGGACTAATGAAAAACTGTTTTTT. Protein: CASSVRQGTNEKLFF.

This clonotype was found many times. The chain is built from TRBV2 and TRBJ2-5; perhaps TRBD2 as D (6 bases). Germline V gene lookup returns CDR1 SNHLY and CDR2 FYNNEI. The CDR3 has 12 amino acids. With 6 bases removed from V and 4 bases from J, the gap between germline ends came to 9 bases. Here the CDR3 reads CASSGGAETQYF. CDR3 DNA sequence: TGTGCCAGCAGCGGGGGAGCAGAGACCCAGTACTTC.

This clonotype turned up a few times. The V gene is TRBV5-8, the J gene TRBJ1-4; 7 positions match TRBD1. J lost 2 bases, V lost 4 bases, and 5 bases had no gene match. The CDR3 covers 15 residues. The germline V gene has CDR1 SGHTS and CDR2 YDEGEE. The CDR3: CASSHRGPTNEKLFF. The DNA of the CDR3 is TGTGCCAGCAGCCACAGGGGACCGACTAATGAAAAACTGTTTTTT.